What follows is one TCR beta chain and its context. Antigen unknown. This sample was taken from a study of cytomegalovirus exposure and HLA in healthy donors. Findings and limits, study-wide: Later analysis identified a missense DCLRE1C variant that was linked to TCR beta V- and J-gene trimming.

Primers included in the PCR were 60 Vbeta and 13 Jbeta primers. Sequencing was performed with immunoSEQ multiplex PCR; in TCRdb, only in-frame clones are kept and a portion is missing. This sample carries around 140,000 clones, around three quarters of them seen once, and the ten largest clones take 2% to 3%. CDR3 length equals 12 residues. Germline CDR1 and CDR2: MNHNS and SASEGT. The sequence derives from a woman aged 18-29 years in good health and CMV-seropositive. The chain employs TRBV6-1 and TRBJ2-5, with 8 positions matching TRBD2. With the DNA end fitting TRBJ2-7 better, the J assignment may be wrong. The sample was PBMCs. CDR3 bases: TGTGCCACATTCGGGGGGGCCTACGAGCAGTACTTC. Encoded protein: CATFGGAYEQYF.